The rows below give T cell receptor beta chains drawn from one sample of a study of post-analysis software for immune sequencing data. TCRdb reprocessed the PCR reads with MiXCR, giving one entry per CDR3 protein. The table lists roughly 180,000 distinct CDR3 sequences, about 29% of them singletons, with roughly 1.6% in the top ten. What was sequenced was blood. Source of these receptors: a girl between 5 and 17 years old with multiple sclerosis. Both conserved end residues are part of each CDR3. The D gene is left open where the match is weak. Not every row has a clone size; where given, it reads once, few, many or a size class.

j_call: TRBJ2-1
v_call: TRBV28
clone_size: few
d_call: .
cdr3_aa: CASSLRDFEQFF
cdr3_nt: TGTGCCAGCAGTTTACGGGACTTTGAGCAGTTCTTC

j_call: TRBJ1-1
v_call: TRBV10-3
clone_size: .
d_call: .
cdr3_aa: CAISEPPGNTEAFF
cdr3_nt: TGTGCCATCAGTGAGCCCCCGGGGAACACTGAAGCTTTCTTT

j_call: TRBJ2-1
v_call: TRBV4-1
clone_size: .
d_call: .
cdr3_aa: CASSQVPPYNEQFF
cdr3_nt: TGCGCCAGCAGCCAAGTACCCCCATACAATGAGCAGTTCTTC

j_call: TRBJ1-5
v_call: TRBV12-3/TRBV12-4
clone_size: once
d_call: .
cdr3_aa: CASTPRAEGPYSNQPQHF
cdr3_nt: TGTGCCAGCACCCCGAGGGCTGAGGGACCTTATAGCAATCAGCCCCAGCATTTT

j_call: TRBJ2-1
v_call: TRBV3-1
clone_size: .
d_call: .
cdr3_aa: CASSQEGLALINEQFF
cdr3_nt: TGTGCCAGCAGCCAAGAAGGGCTAGCACTCATCAATGAGCAGTTCTTC

j_call: TRBJ2-7
v_call: TRBV6-6
clone_size: .
d_call: .
cdr3_aa: CASSYSSLEQYF
cdr3_nt: TGTGCCAGCAGTTACTCGAGTCTCGAGCAGTACTTC

j_call: TRBJ1-1
v_call: TRBV6-5
clone_size: .
d_call: .
cdr3_aa: CASRYRVNTEAFF
cdr3_nt: TGTGCCAGCAGGTACAGGGTGAACACTGAAGCTTTCTTT

j_call: TRBJ2-7
v_call: TRBV5-1
clone_size: .
d_call: TRBD1
cdr3_aa: CASSSGTVDEQYF
cdr3_nt: TGCGCCAGCAGCTCCGGGACAGTGGATGAGCAGTACTTC

j_call: TRBJ1-1
v_call: TRBV12-3/TRBV12-4
clone_size: many
d_call: .
cdr3_aa: CASSRLVNTEAFF
cdr3_nt: TGTGCCAGCAGTCGACTGGTAAACACTGAAGCTTTCTTT

j_call: TRBJ1-2
v_call: TRBV4-2
clone_size: many
d_call: .
cdr3_aa: CASTTTAGDGYTF
cdr3_nt: TGTGCCAGCACCACTACTGCCGGGGATGGCTACACCTTC

j_call: TRBJ2-5
v_call: TRBV5-5
clone_size: .
d_call: TRBD2
cdr3_aa: CASRNGLEETQYF
cdr3_nt: TGTGCCAGCAGAAACGGACTAGAAGAGACCCAGTACTTC

j_call: TRBJ1-2
v_call: TRBV7-2
clone_size: .
d_call: .
cdr3_aa: CASSLEPRPNYGYTF
cdr3_nt: TGTGCCAGCAGCTTAGAGCCCCGGCCTAACTATGGCTACACCTTC

j_call: TRBJ1-1
v_call: TRBV19
clone_size: .
d_call: .
cdr3_aa: CASSGGSGNTEAFF
cdr3_nt: TGTGCCAGTAGTGGGGGCAGCGGGAACACTGAAGCTTTCTTT

j_call: TRBJ2-1
v_call: TRBV28
clone_size: few
d_call: .
cdr3_aa: CASSQGGWNEQFF
cdr3_nt: TGTGCCAGCAGTCAGGGGGGATGGAATGAGCAGTTCTTC

j_call: TRBJ1-5
v_call: TRBV20-1
clone_size: few
d_call: .
cdr3_aa: CSARLQGHSNQPQHF
cdr3_nt: TGCAGTGCTAGACTACAGGGTCATAGCAATCAGCCCCAGCATTTT

j_call: TRBJ2-7
v_call: TRBV5-1
clone_size: .
d_call: .
cdr3_aa: CASSLENPSPAYEQYF
cdr3_nt: TGCGCCAGCAGCTTGGAGAATCCTAGCCCGGCGTACGAGCAGTACTTC

j_call: TRBJ2-1
v_call: TRBV5-1
clone_size: .
d_call: .
cdr3_aa: CASSLATGGEQFF
cdr3_nt: TGCGCCAGCAGCTTGGCGACAGGCGGTGAGCAGTTCTTC